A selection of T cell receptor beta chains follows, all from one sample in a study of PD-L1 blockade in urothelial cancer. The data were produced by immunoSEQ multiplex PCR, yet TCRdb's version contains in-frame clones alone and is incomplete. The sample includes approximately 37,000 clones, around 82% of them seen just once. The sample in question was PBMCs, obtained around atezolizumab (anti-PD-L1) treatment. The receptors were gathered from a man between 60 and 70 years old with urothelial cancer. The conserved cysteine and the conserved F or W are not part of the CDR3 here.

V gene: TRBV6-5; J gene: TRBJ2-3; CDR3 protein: ASTSSGGPDTQY
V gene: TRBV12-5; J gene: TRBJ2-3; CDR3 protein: ASGVAGAGGEDTQY
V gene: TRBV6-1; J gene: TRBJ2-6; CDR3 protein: ASSVQGVGANVLT
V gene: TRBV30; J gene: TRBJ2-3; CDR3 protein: AWSSGGDTQY
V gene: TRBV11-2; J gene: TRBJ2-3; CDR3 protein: ASSLEGRLAGGRTDTQY
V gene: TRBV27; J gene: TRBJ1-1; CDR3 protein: ASRPSGGQGEAF
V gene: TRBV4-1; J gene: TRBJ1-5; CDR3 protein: ASSQDPLGRALNQPQH
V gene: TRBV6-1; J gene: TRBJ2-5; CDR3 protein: ASILIWTGAETQY
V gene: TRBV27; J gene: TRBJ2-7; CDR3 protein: ASSPHRLSYEQY
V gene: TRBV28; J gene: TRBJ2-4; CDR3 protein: ASSLPGPGAKNIQY
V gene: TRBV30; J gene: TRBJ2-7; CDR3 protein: AWRGQGTGEQY
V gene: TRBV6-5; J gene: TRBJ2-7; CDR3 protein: ASSYGGATYEQY
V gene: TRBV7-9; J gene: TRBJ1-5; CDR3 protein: ASTGQGDQPQH
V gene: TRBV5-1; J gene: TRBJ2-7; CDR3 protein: ASTRAGPSYEQY
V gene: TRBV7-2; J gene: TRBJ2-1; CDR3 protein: ASSGRASGGKNEQF
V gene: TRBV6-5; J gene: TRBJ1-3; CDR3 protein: ASRTRGNTIY
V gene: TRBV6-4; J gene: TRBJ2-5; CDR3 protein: ASSDPWTVTQETQY
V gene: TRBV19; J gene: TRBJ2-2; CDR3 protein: ASSPGTRHTGELF
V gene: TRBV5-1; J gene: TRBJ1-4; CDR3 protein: ASSLRTGTSNEKLF
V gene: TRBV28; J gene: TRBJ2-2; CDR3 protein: ASKNRGKENTGELF
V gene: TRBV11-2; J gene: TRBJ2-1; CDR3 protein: ASSQGLAGTGNEQF
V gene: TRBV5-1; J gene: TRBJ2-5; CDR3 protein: ASSLLAGLLPGMKTQY
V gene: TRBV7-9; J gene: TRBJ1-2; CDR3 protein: ASSQYSGTANYGYT
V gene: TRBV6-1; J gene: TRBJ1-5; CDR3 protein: ASSWEQGANQPQH
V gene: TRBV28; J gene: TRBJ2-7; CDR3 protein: ASETSGRIYEQY
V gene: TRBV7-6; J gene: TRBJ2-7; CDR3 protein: ASSPGQGLSYEQY
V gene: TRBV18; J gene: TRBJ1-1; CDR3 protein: ASSLPGQGSAF
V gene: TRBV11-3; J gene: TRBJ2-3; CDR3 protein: ASSSRASSTDTQY
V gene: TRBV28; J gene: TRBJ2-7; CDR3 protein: ASSFSYTYEQY
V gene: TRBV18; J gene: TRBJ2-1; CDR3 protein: ASSPVIVTGGRNEQF
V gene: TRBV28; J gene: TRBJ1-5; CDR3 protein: ASSFLAQPQH
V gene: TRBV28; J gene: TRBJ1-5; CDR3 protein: ASSLGRGNQPQH
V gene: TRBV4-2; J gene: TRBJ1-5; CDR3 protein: ASSQSGSNQPQH
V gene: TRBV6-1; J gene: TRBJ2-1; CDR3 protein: ASSERTAYNEQF
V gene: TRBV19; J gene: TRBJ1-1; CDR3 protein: ASRPQGFRVRNTEAF
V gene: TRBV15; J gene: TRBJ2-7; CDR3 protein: ATSTGRGASGNHEQY
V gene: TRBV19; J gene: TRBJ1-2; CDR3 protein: ASRLGQVNYGYT
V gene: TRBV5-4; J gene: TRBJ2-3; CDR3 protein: ASSLPFTDTQY
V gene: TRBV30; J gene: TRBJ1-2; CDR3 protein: AWSPKAGQTHYGYT
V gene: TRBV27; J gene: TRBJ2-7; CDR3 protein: ASGPGTGISEQY
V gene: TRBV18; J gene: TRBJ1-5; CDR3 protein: ASSPRGGSGQPQH
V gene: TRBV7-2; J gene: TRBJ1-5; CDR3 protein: ASSLQNLRVPQPQH
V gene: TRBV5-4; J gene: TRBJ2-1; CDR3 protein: ASSLLAGGPGVYNEQF
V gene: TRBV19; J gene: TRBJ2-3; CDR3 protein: ASSKAEPTDTQY
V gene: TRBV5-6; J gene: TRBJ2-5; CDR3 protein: ASSLPGSNRVKSTQY
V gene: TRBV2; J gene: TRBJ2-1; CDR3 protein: ASSEDSVGEQF
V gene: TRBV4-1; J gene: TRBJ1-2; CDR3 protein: ASSQEAAAYGYT